The following is a T cell receptor beta chain sequence with its context. Its antigen is currently unknown. Using its own MiXCR run on the 5' RACE reads, TCRdb lists one record per CDR3 protein. The table lists over 120,000 distinct CDR3 sequences, 15% to 20% of them singletons. These data belong to a study of T-cell memory formation after mild COVID-19. Findings and limits, study-wide: The study found contracting CD4+ clones mainly in CM and EM and contracting CD8+ clones in EMRA.

Germline V CDR1 and CDR2: DFQATT, SNEGSKA (reference sequence). The CDR3 extends over 16 amino acids. Trimming left V 0 bases short and J 0 bases short, with 15 bases between. What was sequenced was PBMCs or a T cell subset sorted from them (not recorded which). This chain joins TRBV20-1 and TRBJ2-7; the D gene is possibly TRBD2 (6 bases). The receptor was isolated from an adult woman who had mild COVID-19 (a few samples of this study predate the infection). Cell type and time point are not known. The CDR3 DNA is TGCAGTGCTAGAGATTTGGGCGGGACCAGCTCCTACGAGCAGTACTTC. Its protein is CSARDLGGTSSYEQYF.